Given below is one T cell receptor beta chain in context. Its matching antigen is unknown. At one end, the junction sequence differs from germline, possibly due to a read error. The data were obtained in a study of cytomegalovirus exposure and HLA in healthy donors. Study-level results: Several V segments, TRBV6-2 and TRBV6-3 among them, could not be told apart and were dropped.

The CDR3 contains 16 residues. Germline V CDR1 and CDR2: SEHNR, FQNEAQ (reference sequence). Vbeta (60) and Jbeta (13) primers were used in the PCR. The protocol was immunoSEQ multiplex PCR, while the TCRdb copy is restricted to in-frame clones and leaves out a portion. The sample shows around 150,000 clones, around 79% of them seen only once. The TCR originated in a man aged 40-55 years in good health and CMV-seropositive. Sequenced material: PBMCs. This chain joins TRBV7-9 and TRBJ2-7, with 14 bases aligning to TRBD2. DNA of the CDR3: TGTTCCAGCAGCTCCGACGGGACTAGCGGGGGCTACGAGCAGTACTTC. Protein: CSSSSDGTSGGYEQYF.